This T cell receptor (beta chain) was found in a study of CD8+ T cells in alopecia areata. After isolation, RNA underwent reverse transcription to generate cDNA as the sequencing template. TCRdb's copy holds only in-frame clones and misses some; the assay was immunoSEQ multiplex PCR. Of 100,000 to 150,000 clones detected, roughly 57% appear once; the ten largest clones hold around 6%. Regarding treatment: oral pan-JAK inhibitor, 5-10 mg twice daily. This sample comprised CD4+ T cells sorted from blood, obtained at week 4, from a patient treated with tofacitinib. The clonotype comes from a human donor with alopecia areata.

CDR3 coding DNA: TGTGCCACCAGCAGAGATTCCCTCGAGTCGAGGACAGATACGCAGTATTTT. It codes for CATSRDSLESRTDTQYF. The chain uses TRBV15 and TRBJ2-3; the D is unclear. Germline lookup yields CDR1 LNHNV and CDR2 YYDKDF (reference sequence). CDR3 size: 17 residues. Trimming cost V 0 bases and J 3 bases, with 16 bases left between them.